This record covers a single TCR beta chain. Its antigen is still unknown. These data are taken from a study of T cell responses to AZD1222 COVID-19 vaccine. Second-dose timings of about 4 or about 12 weeks were pooled. The CDR3 is made up of 16 amino acids. Looked up from germline, CDR1 is PRHDT and CDR2 is FYEKMQ (reference sequence). The V gene lost 2 bases and the J gene lost 3 bases, with 13 bases spanning the gap. Study-wide findings and caveats: Seropositive at baseline were only six AZD1222 recipients. Reports indicate that nearly half of spike-specific TCRs are directed at unmutated variant regions. Across spike, vaccine-associated CD4 TCRs were found, dominant at 160-218 and 743-854.

TCRdb's table, derived via immunoSEQ multiplex PCR, lists solely in-frame clones and lacks some. The data contain 150,000 to 250,000 clones, roughly nine tenths of them singletons. The specimen was peripheral blood, collected 28 days after the second AZD1222 dose. This TCR was sampled from an adult who received the AZD1222 COVID-19 vaccine. The rearrangement uses TRBV13 and TRBJ1-4; D might be TRBD1 (6 bases). The CDR3 DNA sequence: TGTGCCAGCAGCTTAACGGGGGGGCTTTCTAATGAAAAACTGTTTTTT. Translated: CASSLTGGLSNEKLFF.